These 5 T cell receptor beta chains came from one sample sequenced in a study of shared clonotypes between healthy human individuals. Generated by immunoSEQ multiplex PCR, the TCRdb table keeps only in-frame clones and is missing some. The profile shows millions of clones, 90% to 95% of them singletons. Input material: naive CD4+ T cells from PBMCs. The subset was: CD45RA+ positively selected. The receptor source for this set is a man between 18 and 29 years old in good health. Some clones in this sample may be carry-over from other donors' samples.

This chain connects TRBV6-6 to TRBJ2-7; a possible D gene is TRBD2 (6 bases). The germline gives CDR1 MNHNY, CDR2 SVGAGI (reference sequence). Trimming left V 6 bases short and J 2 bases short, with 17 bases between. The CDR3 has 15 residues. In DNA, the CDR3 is TGTGCCAGCAGCTTCTCTGGCGGAGGGCCCTACGAGCAGTACTTC. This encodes CASSFSGGGPYEQYF.

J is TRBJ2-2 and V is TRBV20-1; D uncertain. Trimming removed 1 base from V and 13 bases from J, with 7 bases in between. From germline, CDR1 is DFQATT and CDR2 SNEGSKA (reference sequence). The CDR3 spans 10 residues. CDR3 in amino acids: CSARGAGLFF. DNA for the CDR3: TGCAGTGCTAGAGGCGCCGGGCTGTTTTTT.

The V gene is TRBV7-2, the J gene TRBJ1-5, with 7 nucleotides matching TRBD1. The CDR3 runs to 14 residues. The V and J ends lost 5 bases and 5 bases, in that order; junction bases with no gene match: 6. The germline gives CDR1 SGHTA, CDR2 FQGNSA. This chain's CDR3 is CASSLGTAYQPQHF. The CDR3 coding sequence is TGTGCCAGCAGCCTAGGGACAGCTTATCAGCCCCAGCATTTT.

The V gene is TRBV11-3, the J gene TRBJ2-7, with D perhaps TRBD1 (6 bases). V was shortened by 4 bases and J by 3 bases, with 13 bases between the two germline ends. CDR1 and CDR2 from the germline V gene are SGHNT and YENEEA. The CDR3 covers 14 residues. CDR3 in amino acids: CASSSRGDNYEQYF. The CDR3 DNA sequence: TGTGCCAGCAGCTCTCGTGGGGACAACTACGAGCAGTACTTC.

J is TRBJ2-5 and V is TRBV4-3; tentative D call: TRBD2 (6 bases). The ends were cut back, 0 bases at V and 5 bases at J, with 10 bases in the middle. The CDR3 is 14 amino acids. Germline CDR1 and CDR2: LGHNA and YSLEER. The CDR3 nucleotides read TGCGCCAGCAGCCAAGATATGGGGACTGAGACCCAGTACTTC. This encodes CASSQDMGTETQYF.